This passage covers 27 T cell receptor beta chains from one sample sequenced in a study of yellow fever vaccine responses in identical twins. TCRdb reanalysed the RT-PCR reads using MiXCR and keeps one entry per CDR3 protein. The sample lists about 23,000 distinct CDR3 sequences, around 74% occurring once. This sample comprised T cells from blood (PBMCs), unsorted or a sorted subset (not recorded which), obtained before or after yellow fever vaccination (not recorded which). Every receptor here comes from a woman aged 18-29 years who received the yellow fever vaccine.

This clonotype was seen a single time. The chain links TRBV2 to TRBJ2-1; no definite D call. Germline V gene data show CDR1 as SNHLY and CDR2 as FYNNEI. V shed 5 bases and J shed 10 bases, with 21 bases lying between them. The CDR3 consists of 15 residues. This chain's CDR3 is CASSRNPGPLLEQFF. The CDR3 DNA follows: TGTGCCAGCAGTAGGAACCCCGGGCCTCTTTTGGAGCAGTTCTTC.

The chain uses TRBV5-4 and TRBJ2-4; 8 bases map to TRBD1. The CDR3 sequence is 16 residues long. Unmatched junction bases numbered 7, after V lost 0 bases and J lost 5 bases. The germline CDR1 and CDR2 sequences are SGHNT and YYREEE (reference sequence). CDR3 sequence reads: CASSLALSTGENIQYF. CDR3 nucleotides: TGTGCCAGCAGCTTGGCGCTCTCGACAGGGGAAAACATTCAGTACTTC.

The chain recombines TRBV25-1 with TRBJ1-2, with TRBD1 identical over 7 bases. The V and J ends lost 5 bases and 1 base, in that order; junction bases with no gene match: 13. The CDR3 covers 17 residues. Germline values: CDR1 MGHDK, CDR2 SYGVNS. CDR3 DNA: TGTGCCAGCAGTACCCTCGGACAGGCAACCTTTAACTATGGCTACACCTTC. It translates to CASSTLGQATFNYGYTF.

The chain has TRBV4-1 and TRBJ2-1; weak D call: TRBD1 (6 bases). Germline CDR1 MGHRA, CDR2 YSYEKL. The length of the CDR3 is 14 residues. V lost 5 bases and J lost 10, with 18 bases in between. CDR3 DNA sequence: TGCGCCAGCAGCAGAGGGCTGCTTGGACAGGAGCAGTTCTTC. This sequence encodes CASSRGLLGQEQFF.

This chain joins TRBV11-3 and TRBJ1-1; D is unclear. Germline V lookup: CDR1 SGHNT, CDR2 YENEEA. V gave up 0 bases and J gave up 0 bases, with 11 bases separating them. The CDR3 runs 16 residues. The CDR3 here is CASSLDSWPMNTEAFF. The CDR3 DNA follows: TGTGCCAGCAGCTTAGATAGCTGGCCGATGAACACTGAAGCTTTCTTT.

The chain links TRBV6-1 to TRBJ2-5; maybe TRBD1 (6 bases). Between the trimmed V and J ends, which lost 4 bases and 4 bases, there was a span of 16 bases. The CDR3 has 15 residues. CDR1 and CDR2 from the germline V gene are MNHNS and SASEGT. The CDR3 bases are TGTGCCAGCAGTGTCGCGGGCGTGGACAGAGAGACCCAGTACTTC. It translates to CASSVAGVDRETQYF.

This chain links TRBV18 with TRBJ2-5; D is possibly TRBD2 (5 bases). This CDR3 region has 14 residues. CDR1 and CDR2 (germline): KGHSH, LQKENI. The V end was cut by 3 bases, the J end by 4 bases, with 12 bases between. The CDR3 reads CASSPAGSPETQYF. CDR3 coding DNA: TGTGCCAGCTCACCGGCGGGCTCCCCAGAGACCCAGTACTTC.

This clonotype was observed a handful of times. This chain joins TRBV25-1 and TRBJ1-1; 7 bases fit TRBD1. The CDR3 runs 12 residues. CDR1 is MGHDK and CDR2 is SYGVNS in the germline V gene. Trimming at V came to 7 bases and at J to 3 bases, leaving 2 bases not matched to a gene. This CDR3 reads CASKGQHTEAFF. The DNA of the CDR3 is TGTGCCAGCAAGGGACAGCACACTGAAGCTTTCTTT.

The CDR3: CASSLEWNTEAFF. The CDR3 DNA reads as TGTGCCAGCTCCCTTGAGTGGAACACTGAAGCTTTCTTT. The chain links TRBV18 to TRBJ1-1; D gene ambiguous. V was pared by 6 bases and J by 1 base, with 9 bases between. This CDR3 spans 13 amino acids. Germline V gene lookup returns CDR1 KGHSH and CDR2 LQKENI.

The chain carries TRBV5-1 and TRBJ2-3; D perhaps matches TRBD2 (7 bases). This CDR3 is built from 17 residues. Germline CDR1 SGHRS, CDR2 YFSETQ. V was clipped by 6 bases and J by 1 base, with 21 bases between them. The CDR3, as DNA: TGCGCCAGCACCGACGGACTTTGGGGGGGCGGCACAGATACGCAGTATTTT. This translates into CASTDGLWGGGTDTQYF.

The CDR3 bases are TGTGCCAGCAGTTTGAGGGGGGGGACAGATACGCAGTATTTT. Its protein is CASSLRGGTDTQYF. The chain has TRBV28 and TRBJ2-3; D perhaps matches TRBD2 (7 bases). This CDR3 is 14 amino acids long. Germline V gives CDR1 MDHEN, CDR2 SYDVKM. V was trimmed by 3 bases and J by 3 bases, leaving 10 bases between them. Supplemented by reference TRBV28 and TRBJ2-3, the full variable domain reads DVKVTQSSRYLVKRTGEKVFLECVQDMDHENMFWYRQDPGLGLRLIYFSYDVKMKEKGDIPEGYSVSREKKERFSLILESASTNQTSMYLCASSLRGGTDTQYFGPGTRLTVL.

The chain couples TRBV29-1 to TRBJ2-1, with a possible D match to TRBD2 (6 bases). Trimming took off 7 bases at V and 0 bases at J, with 10 bases between the two ends. Germline V CDR1 and CDR2: SQVTM, ANQGSEA. The CDR3 consists of 13 residues. The CDR3 DNA is TGCAGCGCTTCTAGCGCCTCCTACAATGAGCAGTTCTTC. Residues: CSASSASYNEQFF.

This clonotype was seen a handful of times. The J gene is TRBJ1-3, the V gene TRBV11-1; D possibly corresponds to TRBD1 (5 bases). V lost 2 bases to trimming and J lost 0 bases, with 8 bases between them. The CDR3 length is 15 residues. CDR1 and CDR2 (germline): SGHAT, FQDESV (reference sequence). CDR3 sequence: CASSLSGNSGNTIYF. In DNA form, the CDR3 reads TGTGCCAGCAGCTTATCAGGGAACTCTGGAAACACCATATATTTT.

V and J are TRBV2 and TRBJ1-5; 8 nucleotides agree with TRBD1. Germline lookup yields CDR1 SNHLY and CDR2 FYNNEI. CDR3 length: 15 amino acids. The V segment lost 4 bases and the J segment 1 base; nucleotides outside the gene matches: 3. CDR3 sequence reads: CASSGTGRSNQPQHF. In DNA, the CDR3 is TGTGCCAGCAGTGGGACAGGGCGAAGCAATCAGCCCCAGCATTTT.

This clonotype was seen a few times. This chain links TRBV23-1 with TRBJ2-7; D possibly corresponds to TRBD1 (5 bases). TRBV23-1 is an open reading frame, and its role is uncertain. The germline V and J ends were trimmed by 2 bases and 1 base, with 15 bases remaining between them. The CDR3 is 16 residues long. This CDR3 reads CASSQPWQGSSYEQYV. CDR3 DNA: TGCGCCAGCAGTCAACCCTGGCAGGGATCATCCTACGAGCAGTACGTC.

The CDR3 DNA follows: TGTGCCAGCAGTGAGGACAGGCCCAATGAGCAGTTCTTC. It encodes CASSEDRPNEQFF. This chain joins TRBV2 and TRBJ2-1, with 7 bases that match TRBD1. The CDR3 sequence is 13 residues long. Germline CDR1 and CDR2: SNHLY and FYNNEI. After removal of 3 bases from V and 6 bases from J, the junction contained 2 bases not matched to a gene.

The V gene is TRBV7-3, the J gene TRBJ2-3; unclear D gene. This CDR3 is built from 13 residues. Trimming shortened V by 3 bases and J by 2 bases, and 6 bases separated the two germline ends. Germline V gene sequence: CDR1 SGHTA, CDR2 FQGTGA. The CDR3 protein is CASSLYTTDTQYF. CDR3 DNA: TGTGCCAGCAGCTTGTATACCACAGATACGCAGTATTTT.

The chain links TRBV15 to TRBJ2-7, with 8 bases that match TRBD1. With V trimmed by 3 bases and J by 6 bases, 7 bases remained unmatched. The CDR3 covers 14 residues. CDR1 is LNHNV and CDR2 is YYDKDF in the germline V gene (reference sequence). CDR3 DNA: TGTGCCACCAGCAGCCACACAGGGGGAATCGAGCAGTACGTC. Protein sequence: CATSSHTGGIEQYV.

The J gene is TRBJ1-6, the V gene TRBV14; D gene uncertain. Trimming removed 0 bases from V and 0 bases from J, with 9 bases in between. The V gene's germline CDR1 is SGHDN and CDR2 FVKESK. The CDR3 sequence is 17 residues long. The CDR3 DNA reads as TGTGCCAGCAGCCAAGATCTGATCAGCTCCTATAATTCACCCCTCCACTTT. Amino acid sequence: CASSQDLISSYNSPLHF. Filled out from reference TRBV14 and TRBJ1-6, the complete variable domain reads EAGVTQFPSHSVIEKGQTVTLRCDPISGHDNLYWYRRVMGKEIKFLLHFVKESKQDESGMPNNRFLAERTGGTYSTLKVQPAELEDSGVYFCASSQDLISSYNSPLHFGNGTRLTVT.

The chain is built from TRBV29-1 and TRBJ2-1, with D maybe TRBD2 (6 bases). Per the germline V gene, CDR1 is SQVTM and CDR2 is ANQGSEA. The CDR3 contains 13 residues. With 5 bases removed from V and 8 bases from J, the gap between germline ends came to 16 bases. The CDR3 reads CSVMEGVVDEQFF. The CDR3 region has the DNA TGCAGCGTTATGGAGGGAGTGGTAGATGAGCAGTTCTTC.

The chain is built from TRBV18 and TRBJ2-5; 9 bases are a match to TRBD1. This CDR3 is 15 amino acids long. Germline V gives CDR1 KGHSH, CDR2 LQKENI. The ends lost 3 bases at V and 2 bases at J; junction bases unmatched: 4. CDR3 nucleotide sequence: TGTGCCAGCTCACCCGGGACAGGGAAGCAAGAGACCCAGTACTTC. The encoded protein is CASSPGTGKQETQYF.

The V and J genes are TRBV2 and TRBJ2-7, with D perhaps being TRBD1 or TRBD2 (6 bases each). Germline CDR1 SNHLY, CDR2 FYNNEI. The ends were cut back, 0 bases at V and 3 bases at J, with 9 bases in the middle. This CDR3 contains 14 residues. This CDR3 reads CASSEAEGGYEQYV. The CDR3 region has the DNA TGTGCCAGCAGTGAAGCGGAGGGGGGCTACGAGCAGTACGTC.

This clonotype appeared a few times. The chain is built from TRBV19 and TRBJ2-5, with unresolved D. Trimming stripped 1 base from V and 2 bases from J, with 14 bases between. The CDR3 extends over 16 amino acids. Germline lookup yields CDR1 LNHDA and CDR2 SQIVND (reference sequence). As DNA, the CDR3 is TGTGCCAGTAGTATAGGGAACGGTGGCAGGCAAGAGACCCAGTACTTC. Its translation is CASSIGNGGRQETQYF.

This clonotype has just a few counts. The V call is TRBV7-6, the J call TRBJ1-2, with TRBD1 identical over 7 bases. The CDR3 contains 13 residues. Germline assignment: CDR1 SGHVS and CDR2 FNYEAQ. V lost 3 bases and J lost 8; bases outside the gene matches: 6. The CDR3 nucleotides are TGTGCCAGCAGCTTCCAAGGGGGCGGCGGCTACACCTTC. Translating it yields CASSFQGGGGYTF.

The chain combines TRBV7-9 with TRBJ2-7; no clear D gene. CDR3 length: 17 residues. The germline V gene encodes CDR1 SEHNR and CDR2 FQNEAQ (reference sequence). Trimming removed 0 bases at V and 3 bases at J, with 18 bases between. The CDR3 loop is CASSLARSDQEVYEQYF. The DNA of the CDR3 is TGTGCCAGCAGCTTAGCGAGGTCGGATCAGGAAGTCTACGAGCAGTACTTC.

This clonotype has only one observation. The V call is TRBV11-2, the J call TRBJ2-1, with a possible D match to TRBD2 (5 bases). Germline V lookup: CDR1 SGHAT, CDR2 FQNNGV. CDR3 length equals 13 residues. V lost 1 base and J lost 12, with 13 bases in between. The CDR3 bases are TGTGCCAGCAGCTTAGCGAGGGATCTTGGGCAGTTCTTC. Its protein is CASSLARDLGQFF.

The chain has TRBV29-1 and TRBJ1-2; D is unclear. The length of the CDR3 is 11 residues. Germline CDR1 and CDR2: SQVTM and ANQGSEA. Deletions cut 3 bases from V and 5 bases from J, with 7 bases between. The CDR3 loop reads CSVEMGYGYTF. CDR3 DNA sequence: TGCAGCGTTGAGATGGGTTATGGCTACACCTTC.